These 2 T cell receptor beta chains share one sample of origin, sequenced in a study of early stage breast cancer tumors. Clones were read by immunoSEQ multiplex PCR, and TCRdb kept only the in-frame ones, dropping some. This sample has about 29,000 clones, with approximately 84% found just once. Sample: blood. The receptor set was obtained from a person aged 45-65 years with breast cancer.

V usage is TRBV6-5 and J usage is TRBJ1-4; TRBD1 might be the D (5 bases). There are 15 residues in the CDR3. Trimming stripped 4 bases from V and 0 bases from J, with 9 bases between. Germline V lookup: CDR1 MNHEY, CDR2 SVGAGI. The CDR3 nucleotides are TGTGCCAGCAGTTTCGACAGAGCAACTAATGAAAAACTGTTTTTT. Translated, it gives CASSFDRATNEKLFF.

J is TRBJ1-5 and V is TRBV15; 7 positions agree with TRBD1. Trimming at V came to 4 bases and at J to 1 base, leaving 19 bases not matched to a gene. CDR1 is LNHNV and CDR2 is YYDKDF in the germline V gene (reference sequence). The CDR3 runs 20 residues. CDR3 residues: CATSTSPQGGWLWSNQPQHF. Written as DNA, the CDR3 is TGTGCCACCAGCACATCCCCCCAGGGGGGCTGGCTGTGGAGCAATCAGCCCCAGCATTTT.